The T cell receptor beta chain described here comes from a study of OX40 agonist ivuxolimab in advanced cancers. Only in-frame clones appear in the TCRdb table, and some are missing; sequencing was by immunoSEQ multiplex PCR. The profile covers 67,000 or so clones, with less than 90% appearing a single time and around 0.98% taken by the ten largest. The starting material was CD4+ or CD8+ T cells sorted from blood, obtained in a trial of the OX40 agonist ivuxolimab. The TCR was taken from an adult with an advanced solid tumor such as melanoma, head and neck, liver or kidney cancer.

In DNA form, the CDR3 reads TGTGCCAGCAGTATAACTTCAGGGGCATCAGATACGCAGTATTTT. The encoded protein is CASSITSGASDTQYF. The chain uses TRBV7-9 and TRBJ2-3, with D perhaps TRBD1 (6 bases). CDR3 length: 15 amino acids. Germline V gene lookup returns CDR1 SEHNR and CDR2 FQNEAQ (reference sequence). Trimming removed 6 bases at V and 4 bases at J, with 17 bases between. The full variable domain, with the rest looked up from reference TRBV7-9 and TRBJ2-3, is DTGVSQNPRHKITKRGQNVTFRCDPISEHNRLYWYRQTLGQGPEFLTYFQNEAQLEKSRLLSDRFSAERPKGSFSTLEIQRTEQGDSAMYLCASSITSGASDTQYFGPGTRLTVL.